This T cell receptor beta chain stems from a study of T cell responses to AZD1222 COVID-19 vaccine. Findings of the study overall: Donors in the cohort were predominantly white British and more often female, and clonal diversity was possibly underestimated.

Method: immunoSEQ multiplex PCR; TCRdb's copy keeps in-frame clones and lacks some. The sample includes about 130,000 clones, roughly 93% seen only once; the top ten take about 1.1%. Trimming took 0 bases from V and 2 from J; bases not matched to a gene: 2. This CDR3 is 16 amino acids long. Germline V gene lookup returns CDR1 GTSNPN and CDR2 SVGIG (reference sequence). Comments on this clone: No antigen is known for it.

The sample in question was peripheral blood, obtained 28 days after the second AZD1222 dose. The receptor comes from an adult who received the AZD1222 COVID-19 vaccine. The chain is built from TRBV30 and TRBJ2-3, with 13 bases matching TRBD2. Written as DNA, the CDR3 is TGTGCCTGGAGTGTGGGACTAGCGGGGTTCACAGATACGCAGTATTTT. The encoded protein is CAWSVGLAGFTDTQYF. Full variable domain (remainder filled in from reference TRBV30 and TRBJ2-3): SQTIHQWPATLVQPVGSPLSLECTVEGTSNPNLYWYRQAAGRGLQLLFYSVGIGQISSEVPQNLSASRPQDRQFILSSKKLLLSDSGFYLCAWSVGLAGFTDTQYFGPGTRLTVL.